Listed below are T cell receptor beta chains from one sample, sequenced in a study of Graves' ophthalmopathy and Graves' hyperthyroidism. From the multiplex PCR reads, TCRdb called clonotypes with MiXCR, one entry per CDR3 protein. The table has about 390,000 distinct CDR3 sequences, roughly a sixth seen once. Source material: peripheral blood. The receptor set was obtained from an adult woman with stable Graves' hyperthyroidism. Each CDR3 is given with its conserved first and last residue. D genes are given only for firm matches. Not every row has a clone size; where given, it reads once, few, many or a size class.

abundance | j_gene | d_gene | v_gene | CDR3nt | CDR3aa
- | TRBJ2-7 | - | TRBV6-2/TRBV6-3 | TGTGCCAGCAGTGCCGGGAATCCATCCTACGATCAGTACTTC | CASSAGNPSYDQYF
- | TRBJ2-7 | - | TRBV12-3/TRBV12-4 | TGTGCCAGCAGCGCCACAGAAAACTACGAGCAGTACTTC | CASSATENYEQYF
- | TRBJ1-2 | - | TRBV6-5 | TGTGCCAGCAGTTCACAGGGTAGTGCGAGCGGAGGCTACACCTTC | CASSSQGSASGGYTF
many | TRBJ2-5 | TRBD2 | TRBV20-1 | TGCAGTGCTAGGGGCCTAGCGGGAGGTGATGACGAGACCCAGTACTTC | CSARGLAGGDDETQYF
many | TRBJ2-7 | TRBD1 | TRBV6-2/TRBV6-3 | TGTGCCAGCCTCCCTGGGACAGGGGGCGCCTACGAGCAGTACTTC | CASLPGTGGAYEQYF
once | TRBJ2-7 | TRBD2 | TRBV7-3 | TGTGCCAGCAGCTTAACGTGGGGGGGGAAAACCCTCCTAAGGATCTACGAGCAGTACTTC | CASSLTWGGKTLLRIYEQYF
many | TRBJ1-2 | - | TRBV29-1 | TGCAGCGTCCTCTTTCTCCGGGGCGATGGCTACACCTTC | CSVLFLRGDGYTF
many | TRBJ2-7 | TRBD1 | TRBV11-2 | TGTGCCACGCGCCGTCCGGGGACAGCATCAGAGCAGTACTTC | CATRRPGTASEQYF
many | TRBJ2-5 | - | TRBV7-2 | TGTGCCAGCAGCTTAATATTGGTCGGAAAAGAGACCCAGTACTTC | CASSLILVGKETQYF
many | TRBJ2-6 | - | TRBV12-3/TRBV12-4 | TGTGCCAGCGCCTCGAGTCGTGCGGTTGGGGCCAACGTCCTGACTTTC | CASASSRAVGANVLTF
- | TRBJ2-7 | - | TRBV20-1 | TGCAGTGCTAGTAGAGGGAGATCGTACGAACAGTACTTC | CSASRGRSYEQYF
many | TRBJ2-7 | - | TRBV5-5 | TGTGCCAGCAGCTTGGATGTTAGCGCCAACTACGAGCAGTACTTC | CASSLDVSANYEQYF
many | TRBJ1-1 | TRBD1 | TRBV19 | TGTGCCAGCCAGACAGGGTCTGAAGCTTTCTTT | CASQTGSEAFF
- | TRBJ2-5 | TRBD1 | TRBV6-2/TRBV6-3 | TGTGCCAGCACCCGAACCGGGACAGAAGAGACCCAGTACTTC | CASTRTGTEETQYF
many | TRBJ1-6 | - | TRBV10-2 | TGCGCCAGCACCCCGGTCCCGGGGCGAGATTCACCCCTCCACTTT | CASTPVPGRDSPLHF
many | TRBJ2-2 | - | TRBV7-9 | TGTGCCAGCAGCTCCAGTAACACCGGGGAGCTGTTTTTT | CASSSSNTGELFF
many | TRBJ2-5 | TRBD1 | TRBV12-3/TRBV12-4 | TGTGCCAGCAGCCAAGGACAGGGGGCAGATCTAGAGACCCAGTACTTC | CASSQGQGADLETQYF
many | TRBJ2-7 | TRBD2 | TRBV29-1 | TGCAGCGTTGGAGGGACTAGCGGGAGTAGCGAGCAGTACTTC | CSVGGTSGSSEQYF
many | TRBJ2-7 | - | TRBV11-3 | TGTGCCAGCAGCCTTCGGAGTCAAAGGACCGCCTACGAGCAGTACTTC | CASSLRSQRTAYEQYF
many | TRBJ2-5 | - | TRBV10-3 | TGTGCCAGCAGCCCGGCGGAGACCCAGTACTTC | CASSPAETQYF
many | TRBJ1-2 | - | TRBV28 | TGTGCCAGCATGGGACTCAGGGGTACCGAGCCCTCTTATGGCTACACCTTC | CASMGLRGTEPSYGYTF
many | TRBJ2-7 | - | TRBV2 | TGTGCCAGCAGTACCGATTCCTACGAGCAGTACTTC | CASSTDSYEQYF
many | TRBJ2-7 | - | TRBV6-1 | TGTGCCAGCAGTGTAGGGTTCGGGGCCCCCAACGAGCAGTACTTC | CASSVGFGAPNEQYF
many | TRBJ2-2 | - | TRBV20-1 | TGCAGTGCTAGGGCCACAGGGTTCACCGGGGAGCTGTTTTTT | CSARATGFTGELFF
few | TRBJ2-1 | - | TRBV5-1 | TGCGCCAGCAGCTTGGAGGGCCCCTTGGATGAGCAGTTCTTC | CASSLEGPLDEQFF
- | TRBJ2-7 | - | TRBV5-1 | TGCGCCAGCAGCTTGCAGGACGGGCCCTACGAGCAGTACTTC | CASSLQDGPYEQYF
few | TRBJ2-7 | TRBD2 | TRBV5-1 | TGCGCCGGAATAGCGGGAGCCCCCTACGAGCAGTACTTC | CAGIAGAPYEQYF
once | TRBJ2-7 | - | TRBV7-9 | TGTGCCAGCAGCTGTACCGAGTACGATCAGTACTTC | CASSCTEYDQYF